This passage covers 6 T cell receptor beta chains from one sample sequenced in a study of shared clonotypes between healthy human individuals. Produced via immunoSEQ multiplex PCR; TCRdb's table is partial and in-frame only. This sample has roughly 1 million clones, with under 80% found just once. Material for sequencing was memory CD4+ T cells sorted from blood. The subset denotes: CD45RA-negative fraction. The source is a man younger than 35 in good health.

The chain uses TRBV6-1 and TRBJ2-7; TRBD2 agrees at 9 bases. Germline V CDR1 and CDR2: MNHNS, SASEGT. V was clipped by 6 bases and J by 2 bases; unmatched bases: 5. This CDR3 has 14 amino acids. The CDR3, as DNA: TGTGCCAGCAGGGCGGGGGGGTTCACCTACGAGCAGTACTTC. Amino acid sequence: CASRAGGFTYEQYF.

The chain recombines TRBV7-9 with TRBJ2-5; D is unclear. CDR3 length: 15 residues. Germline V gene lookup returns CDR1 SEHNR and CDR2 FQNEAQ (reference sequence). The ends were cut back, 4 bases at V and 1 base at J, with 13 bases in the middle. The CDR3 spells CASSSPSGRQETQYF. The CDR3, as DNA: TGTGCCAGCAGCTCACCCTCTGGGCGCCAAGAGACCCAGTACTTC.

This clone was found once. The CDR3 region has the DNA TGTGCCAGCAGCCCCGGGGGAACGGTCACAGATACGCAGTATTTT. Protein: CASSPGGTVTDTQYF. The genes are TRBV7-2 and TRBJ2-3; D may be TRBD2 (6 bases). CDR1 and CDR2 from the germline V gene are SGHTA and FQGNSA. The germline V and J ends were trimmed by 5 bases and 2 bases, with 14 bases remaining between them. CDR3 length: 15 amino acids. Based on the CDR3 plus reference TRBV7-2 and TRBJ2-3, the full variable domain is GAGVSQSPSNKVTEKGKDVELRCDPISGHTALYWYRQSLGQGLEFLIYFQGNSAPDKSGLPSDRFSAERTGGSVSTLTIQRTQQEDSAVYLCASSPGGTVTDTQYFGPGTRLTVL.

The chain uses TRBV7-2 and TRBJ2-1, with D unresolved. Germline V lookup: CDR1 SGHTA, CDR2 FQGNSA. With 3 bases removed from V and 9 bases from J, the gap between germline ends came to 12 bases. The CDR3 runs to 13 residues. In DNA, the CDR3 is TGTGCCAGCAGCTTCTCCACTGTGGGTGAGCAGTTCTTC. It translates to CASSFSTVGEQFF.

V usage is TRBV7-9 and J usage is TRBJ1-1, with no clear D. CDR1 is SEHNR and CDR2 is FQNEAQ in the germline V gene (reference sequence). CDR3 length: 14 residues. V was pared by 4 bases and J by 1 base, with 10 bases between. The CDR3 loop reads CASSSLDPNTEAFF. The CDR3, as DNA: TGTGCCAGCAGCTCATTGGACCCGAACACTGAAGCTTTCTTT.

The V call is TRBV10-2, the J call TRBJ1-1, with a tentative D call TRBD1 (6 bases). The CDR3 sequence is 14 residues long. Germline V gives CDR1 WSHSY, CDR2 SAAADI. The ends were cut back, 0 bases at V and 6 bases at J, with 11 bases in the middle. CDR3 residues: CASSESTGGPEAFF. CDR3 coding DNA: TGCGCCAGCAGTGAGTCGACAGGAGGGCCTGAAGCTTTCTTT.